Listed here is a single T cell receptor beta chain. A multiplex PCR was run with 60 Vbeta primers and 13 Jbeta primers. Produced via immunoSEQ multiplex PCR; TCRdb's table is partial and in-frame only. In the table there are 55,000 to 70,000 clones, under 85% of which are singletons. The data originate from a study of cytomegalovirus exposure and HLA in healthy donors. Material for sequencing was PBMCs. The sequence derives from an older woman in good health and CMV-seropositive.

The CDR3 sequence: CASRDPGTSVDNEQFF. The CDR3 region has the DNA TGTGCCAGCAGAGACCCCGGGACTAGCGTGGACAATGAGCAGTTCTTC. The chain couples TRBV5-8 to TRBJ2-1; the match to TRBD2 covers 10 bases. This CDR3 is 16 amino acids long. V was clipped by 5 bases and J by 5 bases; unmatched bases: 10. Germline V gene data show CDR1 as SGHTS and CDR2 as YDEGEE.